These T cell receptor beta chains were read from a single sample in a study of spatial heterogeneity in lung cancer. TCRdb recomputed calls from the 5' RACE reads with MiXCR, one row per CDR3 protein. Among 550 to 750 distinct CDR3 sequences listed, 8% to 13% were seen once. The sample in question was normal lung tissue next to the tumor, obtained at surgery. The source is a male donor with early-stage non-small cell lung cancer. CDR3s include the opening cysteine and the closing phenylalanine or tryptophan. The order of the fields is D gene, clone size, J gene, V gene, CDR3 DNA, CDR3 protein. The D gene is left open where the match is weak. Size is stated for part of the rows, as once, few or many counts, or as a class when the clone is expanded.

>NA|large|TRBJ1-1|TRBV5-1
TGCGCCAGCAGTAGGGACATCGGAGGAGTGAACACTGAAGCTTTCTTT
CASSRDIGGVNTEAFF
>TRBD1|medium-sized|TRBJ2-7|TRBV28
TGTGCCAGCAGTTTAATTGGGGACAGGCGATACGAGCAGTACTTC
CASSLIGDRRYEQYF
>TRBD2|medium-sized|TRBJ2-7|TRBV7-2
TGTGCCAGCAGCTTAGGGGGTAGCGGGGCCCTCTACGAGCAGTACTTC
CASSLGGSGALYEQYF
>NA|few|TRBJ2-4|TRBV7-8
TGTGCCAGCAGCTTAGGTGCACAGGGAAGGGGGTCCAAAAACATTCAGTACTTC
CASSLGAQGRGSKNIQYF
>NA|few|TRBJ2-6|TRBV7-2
TGTGCCAGCAGCTTTTCCGGGGGAGGATTCTCTGGGGCCAACGTCCTGACTTTC
CASSFSGGGFSGANVLTF
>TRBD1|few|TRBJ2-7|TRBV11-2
TGTGCCAGCAGTCTTCCAGGGGGCGTCGAGCAGTACTTC
CASSLPGGVEQYF
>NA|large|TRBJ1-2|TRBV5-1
TGCGCCAGCAGCTTGGTCAGGATGGAATCGGGCTATGGCTACACCTTC
CASSLVRMESGYGYTF
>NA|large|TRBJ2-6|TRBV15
TGTGCCACCAGCGGGGGGTGGGCCACTGGGGCCAACGTCCTGACTTTC
CATSGGWATGANVLTF
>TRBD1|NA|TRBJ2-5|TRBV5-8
TGTGCCAGCAGCTTTGGACAGGGGCGAGAGACCCAGTACTTC
CASSFGQGRETQYF
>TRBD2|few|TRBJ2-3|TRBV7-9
TGTGCCAGCAGCCAACCGGGACTAGCGGGAGGTGTAGATACGCAGTATTTT
CASSQPGLAGGVDTQYF
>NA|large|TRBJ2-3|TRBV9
TGTGCCAGCAGTTTGTACGAGGGAGCAGATACGCAGTATTTT
CASSLYEGADTQYF
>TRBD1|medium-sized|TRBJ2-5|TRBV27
TGTGCCAGCAGTCCGGACAGGGGGCTCTACTCAGAGACCCAGTACTTC
CASSPDRGLYSETQYF
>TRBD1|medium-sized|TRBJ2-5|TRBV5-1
TGCGCCAGCAGCTCACAGGGGGAATCGGAGACCCAGTACTTC
CASSSQGESETQYF
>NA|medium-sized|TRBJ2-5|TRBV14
TGTGCCAGCAGCCAAGCCCCCCAAGAGACCCAGTACTTC
CASSQAPQETQYF
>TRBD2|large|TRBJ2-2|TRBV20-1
TGCAGTGCCAAGCTAGCGGGAGGGGGAAACACCGGGGAGCTGTTTTTT
CSAKLAGGGNTGELFF
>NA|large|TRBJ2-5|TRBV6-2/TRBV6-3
TGTGCCAGCGGACGACGGCGGGAGACCCAGTACTTC
CASGRRRETQYF
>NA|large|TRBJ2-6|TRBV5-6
TGTGCCAGCAGCATTGACAACTCGGGGGCCAACGTCCTGACTTTC
CASSIDNSGANVLTF
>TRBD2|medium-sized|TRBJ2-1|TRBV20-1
TGCAGTGCTAGGGGGTTTGGAAATAGCGGGGCGAGGAATGAGCAGTTCTTC
CSARGFGNSGARNEQFF
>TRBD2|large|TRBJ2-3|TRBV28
TGTGCCAGCAGTCCCCCTGGGACTAGCGGTCATACGCAGTATTTT
CASSPPGTSGHTQYF
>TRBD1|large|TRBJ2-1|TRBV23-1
TGCGCCAGCAGTCACCGGGACAGGACCAAGCTCGGGCAGTTCTTC
CASSHRDRTKLGQFF
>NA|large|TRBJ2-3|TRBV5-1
TGCGCCAGCAGCCCCGGACCGACAGATACGCAGTATTTT
CASSPGPTDTQYF
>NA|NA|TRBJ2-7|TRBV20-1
TGCAGTGCTAGCTGGGGCCAGCCCTACGAGCAGTACTTC
CSASWGQPYEQYF
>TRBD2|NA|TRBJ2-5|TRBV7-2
TGTGCCAGCAGCCCCACTAGCGGGGGGAAAGAGACCCAGTACTTC
CASSPTSGGKETQYF
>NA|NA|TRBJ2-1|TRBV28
TGTGCCAGCAGTTTCGGGGTAACGACCAACAATGAGCAGTTCTTC
CASSFGVTTNNEQFF
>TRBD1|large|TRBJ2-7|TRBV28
TGTGCCAGCACCTCGACAGGGGTGGACGCCTACGAGCAGTACTTC
CASTSTGVDAYEQYF
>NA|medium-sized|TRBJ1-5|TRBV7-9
TGTGCCAGCAGCTTAACGCAGGCGGGGGATCAGCCCCAGCATTTT
CASSLTQAGDQPQHF
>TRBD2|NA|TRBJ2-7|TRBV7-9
TGTGCCAGCAGCTCCTCAACTAGCGGGAGGCCCTACGAGCAGTACTTC
CASSSSTSGRPYEQYF
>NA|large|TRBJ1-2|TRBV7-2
TGTGCCAGCAGCTTACCAGGCTTTGGCTACACCTTC
CASSLPGFGYTF
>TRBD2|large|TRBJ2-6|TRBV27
TGTGCCAGCAGTGGGTATGAACTAGCGGGAGAGGGTCCTGGGGCCAACGTCCTGACTTTC
CASSGYELAGEGPGANVLTF
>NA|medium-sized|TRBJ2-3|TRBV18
TGTGCCAGCTCACCACCGTCTCCGGATACGCAGTATTTT
CASSPPSPDTQYF
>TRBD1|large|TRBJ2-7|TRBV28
TGTGCCAGCAGTCCATATGGACAGGGGAGCTCCTACGAGCAGTACTTC
CASSPYGQGSSYEQYF
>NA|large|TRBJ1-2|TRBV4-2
TGTGCCAGCAGCCAAGATGGAGGAGCTAACTATGGCTACACCTTC
CASSQDGGANYGYTF
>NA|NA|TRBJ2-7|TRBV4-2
TGTGCCAGCAGCCAAGGATACAGGGACTACGAGCAGTACTTC
CASSQGYRDYEQYF
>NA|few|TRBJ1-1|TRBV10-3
TGTGCCATCAGTGGATTCCTGGGGGAAGCTTTCTTT
CAISGFLGEAFF
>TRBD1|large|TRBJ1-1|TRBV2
TGTGCCAGCACCGTGACAGGGAGGACTGAAGCTTTCTTT
CASTVTGRTEAFF
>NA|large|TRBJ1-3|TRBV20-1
TGCAGTGGGGGGGACTCTGGAAACACCATATATTTT
CSGGDSGNTIYF
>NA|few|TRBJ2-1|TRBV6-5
TGTGCCAGCAGTTCAGATAGCGTGGGGAGCTCCTACAATGAGCAGTTCTTC
CASSSDSVGSSYNEQFF
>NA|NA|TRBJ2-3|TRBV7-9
TGTGCCAGCAGCCTTCTAAGGGATACGCAGTATTTT
CASSLLRDTQYF
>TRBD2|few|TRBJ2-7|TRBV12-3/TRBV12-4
TGTGCCAGCAGTTTAGTGCCGTCGACGGGAGGAAACGGCGAGCAGTACTTC
CASSLVPSTGGNGEQYF
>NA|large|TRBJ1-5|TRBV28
TGTGCCAGCACCCCAGGTGGGGGGGCAGCGCAGCCCCAGCATTTT
CASTPGGGAAQPQHF
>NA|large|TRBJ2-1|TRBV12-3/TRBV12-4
TGTGCCAGCAGTCTCTCACGACAGAACAATGAGCAGTTCTTC
CASSLSRQNNEQFF
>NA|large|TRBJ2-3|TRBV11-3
TGTGCCAGCAGCTTAGTGACTACAGATACGCAGTATTTT
CASSLVTTDTQYF
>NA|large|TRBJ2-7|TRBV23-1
TGCGCCAGCAGTCCCCCGGGACAACGCTCCTACGAGCAGTACTTC
CASSPPGQRSYEQYF
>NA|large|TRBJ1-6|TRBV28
TGTGCCAGCAGTTTCTTTACTACTAATTCACCCCTCCACTTT
CASSFFTTNSPLHF
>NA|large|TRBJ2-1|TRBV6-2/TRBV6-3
TGTGCCAGCAGTTCCTCCCTCTTGGGGGGGCAGTTCTTC
CASSSSLLGGQFF
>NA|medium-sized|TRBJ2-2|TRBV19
TGTGCTACAGCGGAGCCGAACACCGGGGAGCTGTTTTTT
CATAEPNTGELFF
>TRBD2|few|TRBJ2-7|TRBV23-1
TGCGCCAGCAGTCAACCGGGACTAGCGGTTAATGAGCAGTACTTC
CASSQPGLAVNEQYF
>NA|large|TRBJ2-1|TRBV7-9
TGTGCCAGCAGCGGGGGACGGAGCGGGCCTTCCTACAATGAGCAGTTCTTC
CASSGGRSGPSYNEQFF
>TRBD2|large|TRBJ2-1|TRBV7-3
TGTGCCAGCAGCATTACCACGGCCGGGACTAGCGGGAACAATGAGCAGTTCTTC
CASSITTAGTSGNNEQFF
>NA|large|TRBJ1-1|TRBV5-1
TGCGCCAGCAGCCAAGGAACAGGGACGGGCACTGAAGCTTTCTTT
CASSQGTGTGTEAFF
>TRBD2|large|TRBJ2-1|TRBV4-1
TGCGCCAGCAGCCCCGCCGGGACTACCTACGATGAGCAGTTCTTC
CASSPAGTTYDEQFF
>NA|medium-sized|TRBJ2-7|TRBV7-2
TGTGCCAGCAGCTCGCCCGGGACCCTGTCCTACGAGCAGTACTTC
CASSSPGTLSYEQYF
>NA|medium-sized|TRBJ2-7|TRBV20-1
TGCAGTGCTATGGGCCAGGGGAGCCACGAGCAGTACTTC
CSAMGQGSHEQYF